This T cell receptor (beta chain) was identified during a study of post-analysis software for immune sequencing data. General study findings and limits: Four to six TRBV segments were more frequent in patients than controls; TRBV5-6, TRBV5-1 and TRBV20-1 belonged to this group.

The CDR3 is made up of 16 amino acids. Trimming at V came to 5 bases and at J to 3 bases, leaving 10 bases not matched to a gene. CDR1 is LGHNA and CDR2 is YSLEER in the germline V gene. Every TCR beta cDNA library bore unique molecular identifiers. TCRdb analysed the PCR reads with MiXCR anew, one entry per CDR3 protein. The sample includes more than 350,000 distinct CDR3 sequences, roughly 40% of them seen just once. This clonotype has only a few counts. Its antigen is currently unknown. The receptor was derived from a girl under 10 years old with multiple sclerosis. Sequenced input: blood. V usage is TRBV4-3 and J usage is TRBJ2-1, with 7 bases that match TRBD2. The CDR3 sequence: CASSSDAGRFYNEQFF. The DNA for the CDR3 is TGCGCCAGCAGCTCGGATGCCGGGAGGTTCTACAATGAGCAGTTCTTC.